The 25 T cell receptor beta chains in this list originate from one sample, sequenced in a study of cytomegalovirus exposure and HLA in healthy donors. The PCR was carried out with 60 Vbeta primers and 13 Jbeta primers. Assay: immunoSEQ multiplex PCR; the TCRdb copy retains only in-frame clones and omits some. The sample holds around 100,000 clones; 82% are singletons and the top ten take approximately 2.7%. The sample taken for sequencing was PBMCs. These receptors were collected from a woman between 18 and 29 years old in good health and CMV-seronegative.

The chain recombines TRBV4-1 with TRBJ2-5; TRBD1 agrees at 7 bases. Germline V gives CDR1 MGHRA, CDR2 YSYEKL. Trimming cost V 2 bases and J 1 base; bases outside gene matches: 4. The CDR3 covers 15 residues. Here the CDR3 DNA reads TGCGCCAGCAGCCAAACAGGGGCTAGCCAAGAGACCCAGTACTTC. It specifies CASSQTGASQETQYF.

The chain joins TRBV7-6 to TRBJ1-5; D gene uncertain. The length of the CDR3 is 14 residues. Trimming removed 5 bases from V and 2 bases from J, with 10 bases in between. In germline, CDR1 is SGHVS, CDR2 FNYEAQ. The CDR3 DNA is TGTGCCAGCAGCCACGACACTGGCAATCAGCCCCAGCATTTT. Protein sequence: CASSHDTGNQPQHF.

The V gene is TRBV7-9, the J gene TRBJ1-1, with 7 positions matching TRBD1. CDR3 length: 14 residues. Per the germline V gene, CDR1 is SEHNR and CDR2 is FQNEAQ (reference sequence). V trimming: 1 base; J trimming: 5 bases; junction bases outside the gene matches: 4. CDR3 nucleotide sequence: TGTGCCAGCAGCTTAGTACAGGGGCGTACTGAAGCTTTCTTT. Translated, it gives CASSLVQGRTEAFF. Combining the CDR3 with reference TRBV7-9 and TRBJ1-1 gives the whole variable domain DTGVSQNPRHKITKRGQNVTFRCDPISEHNRLYWYRQTLGQGPEFLTYFQNEAQLEKSRLLSDRFSAERPKGSFSTLEIQRTEQGDSAMYLCASSLVQGRTEAFFGQGTRLTVV.

This clone was recorded a few times. The chain employs TRBV6-1 and TRBJ2-1; 12 bases map to TRBD2. CDR3 length equals 14 residues. The germline gives CDR1 MNHNS, CDR2 SASEGT. J lost 3 bases, V lost 8 bases, and 2 bases had no gene match. CDR3 sequence reads: CASRTSGNYNEQFF. In nucleotides, the CDR3 is TGTGCCAGCCGGACTAGCGGGAACTACAATGAGCAGTTCTTC.

This clone was counted a few times. The V gene is TRBV9, the J gene TRBJ2-6, with D hard to call. Between the trimmed V and J ends, which lost 0 bases and 0 bases, there was a span of 7 bases. Germline CDR1 is SGDLS and CDR2 is YYNGEE. The CDR3 covers 16 residues. The CDR3 region is CASSVASDSGANVLTF. The DNA of the CDR3 is TGTGCCAGCAGCGTAGCCTCAGACTCTGGGGCCAACGTCCTGACTTTC. Together with reference TRBV9 and TRBJ2-6, the CDR3 gives the full variable domain: DSGVTQTPKHLITATGQRVTLRCSPRSGDLSVYWYQQSLDQGLQFLIQYYNGEERAKGNILERFSAQQFPDLHSELNLSSLELGDSALYFCASSVASDSGANVLTFGAGSRLTVL.

The gene calls are TRBV19 and TRBJ1-2; 7 bases map to TRBD1. Trimming cost V 3 bases and J 5 bases; bases outside gene matches: 6. Germline CDR1 reads LNHDA; CDR2 reads SQIVND (reference sequence). The length of the CDR3 is 14 residues. CDR3 DNA sequence: TGTGCCAGTAGTATTTGGGACAGCCCTTATGGCTACACCTTC. Translation: CASSIWDSPYGYTF.

This chain uses TRBV27 with TRBJ2-1; the match to TRBD2 covers 8 bases. J was trimmed by 4 bases and V by 6 bases; bases with no gene match: 11. Germline loops: CDR1 MNHEY, CDR2 SMNVEV (reference sequence). This CDR3 is 16 amino acids long. Here the CDR3 DNA reads TGTGCCAGCAGCTCAATCGTCCGGGGGGGGTACAATGAGCAGTTCTTC. Translation: CASSSIVRGGYNEQFF.

This chain uses TRBV2 with TRBJ1-1; maybe TRBD1 (6 bases). CDR1 and CDR2 (germline): SNHLY, FYNNEI. CDR3 length: 13 residues. Trimming left V 10 bases short and J 6 bases short, with 18 bases between. CDR3 protein: CATSGDGWAEAFF. Here the CDR3 DNA reads TGTGCCACCTCAGGGGATGGGTGGGCTGAAGCTTTCTTT. Supplemented by reference TRBV2 and TRBJ1-1, the full variable domain reads EPEVTQTPSHQVTQMGQEVILRCVPISNHLYFYWYRQILGQKVEFLVSFYNNEISEKSEIFDDQFSVERPDGSNFTLKIRSTKLEDSAMYFCATSGDGWAEAFFGQGTRLTVV.

This clone has only a few counts. The V gene is TRBV6-1, the J gene TRBJ2-7; TRBD1 might be the D (5 bases). From germline, CDR1 is MNHNS and CDR2 SASEGT. The ends were cut back, 9 bases at V and 7 bases at J, with 10 bases in the middle. The CDR3 has 10 residues. CDR3: CASNRGEQYF. CDR3 in DNA: TGTGCCAGTAATAGGGGTGAGCAGTACTTC.

The rearrangement joins TRBV5-1 to TRBJ1-1, with TRBD1 as a possible D gene (5 bases). The CDR3 has 16 residues. Germline CDR1 and CDR2: SGHRS and YFSETQ. With 4 bases removed from V and 3 bases from J, the gap between germline ends came to 19 bases. This chain's CDR3 is CASSLAGWGEHTEAFF. In nucleotides, the CDR3 is TGCGCCAGCAGCCTGGCGGGTTGGGGCGAGCACACTGAAGCTTTCTTT.

The chain employs TRBV5-1 and TRBJ2-3; D remains unclear. CDR1 is SGHRS, CDR2 YFSETQ, per germline. The ends were cut back, 7 bases at V and 2 bases at J, with 8 bases in the middle. CDR3 size: 12 residues. In nucleotides, the CDR3 is TGCGCCAGCGGGCCGAACACAGATACGCAGTATTTT. Protein product: CASGPNTDTQYF.

The chain combines TRBV21-1 with TRBJ2-3; no check of the table's D call, TRBD1, against the DNA was made. TRBV21-1 is a recognized pseudogene. This CDR3 contains 18 residues. The CDR3 DNA is TGTGCCAGCACAGGAGAAAGGGGGCGGAAACTATGCACAGATACGCAGTATTTT. Translated, it gives CASTGERGRKLCTDTQYF.

The V call is TRBV28, the J call TRBJ1-5; D remains unclear. The CDR3 runs to 14 residues. Germline V gene lookup returns CDR1 MDHEN and CDR2 SYDVKM. The V end was cut by 6 bases, the J end by 4 bases, with 13 bases between. The CDR3 spells CASRVGHSNQPQHF. In DNA form, the CDR3 reads TGTGCCAGCAGAGTTGGGCACTCGAATCAGCCCCAGCATTTT.

The V call is TRBV5-6, the J call TRBJ1-5; no reliable D call. CDR3 size: 14 residues. The V gene's germline CDR1 is SGHDT and CDR2 YYEEEE. The V end lost 1 base, the J end lost 6 bases, and 11 bases lay between the germline ends. CDR3 sequence reads: CASSLRAGAQPQHF. In nucleotides, the CDR3 is TGTGCCAGCAGCTTGCGGGCGGGTGCTCAGCCCCAGCATTTT.

The chain couples TRBV5-4 to TRBJ2-5; 7 bases agree with TRBD1. Near its end, the DNA agrees better with TRBJ2-7, so the J call may be wrong. The germline V gene has CDR1 SGHNT and CDR2 YYREEE (reference sequence). The CDR3 consists of 14 residues. CDR3 region: CASSLGGQSYEQYF. The CDR3 DNA is TGTGCCAGCAGCTTGGGGGGACAGTCCTACGAGCAGTACTTC.

This rearrangement joins TRBV6-1 to TRBJ1-1, with 7 bases aligning to TRBD1. After removal of 6 bases from V and 1 base from J, the junction contained 8 bases not matched to a gene. Germline loops: CDR1 MNHNS, CDR2 SASEGT. The CDR3 has 15 amino acids. CDR3 coding DNA: TGTGCCAGCAGGAGGGGGCCAGTCTCGAACACTGAAGCTTTCTTT. This translates into CASRRGPVSNTEAFF.

CDR3 protein: CASSRGDTEAFF. For the CDR3, the DNA is TGTGCCAGCAGCCGGGGGGACACTGAAGCTTTCTTT. This rearrangement joins TRBV5-4 to TRBJ1-1, with a tentative D call TRBD1 (5 bases). The germline gives CDR1 SGHNT, CDR2 YYREEE (reference sequence). V was trimmed by 4 bases and J by 3 bases, leaving 7 bases between them. This CDR3 spans 12 amino acids.

This clone turned up a few times. The chain uses TRBV5-4 and TRBJ2-5; a weak D match, TRBD2 (5 bases). Trimming removed 2 bases at V and 4 bases at J, with 9 bases between. The CDR3 covers 13 residues. CDR1 is SGHNT and CDR2 is YYREEE in the germline V gene (reference sequence). CDR3 in DNA: TGTGCCAGCAGCTTCGGTCGGGGAGAGACCCAGTACTTC. It specifies CASSFGRGETQYF.

V is TRBV5-6 and J is TRBJ2-5; 14 nucleotides agree with TRBD2. This CDR3 contains 15 residues. The germline gives CDR1 SGHDT, CDR2 YYEEEE. After removal of 4 bases from V and 5 bases from J, the junction contained 4 bases not matched to a gene. The CDR3 protein is CASSTGTSGSETQYF. In DNA, the CDR3 is TGTGCCAGCAGCACAGGGACTAGCGGGAGTGAGACCCAGTACTTC.

The CDR3 protein is CASSADRGDGAFF. The CDR3 region has the DNA TGTGCCAGCAGTGCGGACAGGGGAGATGGAGCTTTCTTT. This chain joins TRBV6-1 and TRBJ1-1, with TRBD1 matching over 9 bases. Germline CDR1 and CDR2: MNHNS and SASEGT. This CDR3 has 13 amino acids. Germline trimming cut 4 bases from V and 10 bases from J; bases unmatched to any gene: 7.

The chain joins TRBV9 to TRBJ2-3, with 7 bases lining up with TRBD2. The CDR3 runs 16 residues. The germline V gene has CDR1 SGDLS and CDR2 YYNGEE. The V segment lost 7 bases and the J segment 1 base; nucleotides outside the gene matches: 12. The CDR3 nucleotides read TGTGCCAGCTCCCAGGGTGGTCTAGCGGGCACAGATACGCAGTATTTT. Encoded protein: CASSQGGLAGTDTQYF.

This rearrangement joins TRBV27 to TRBJ2-5, with D possibly matching TRBD2 (6 bases). The CDR3 runs 14 residues. CDR1 is MNHEY, CDR2 SMNVEV, per germline (reference sequence). Trimming pared 6 bases from V and 5 bases from J, leaving 16 bases between. CDR3 sequence: CASSHAGGRETQYF. The CDR3 bases are TGTGCCAGCAGCCACGCCGGGGGACGCGAGACCCAGTACTTC.

Concerning this clone itself: A read error may account for a junction end that differs from germline. Other nucleotide sequences from this sample produce the same CDR3. J is TRBJ1-3 and V is TRBV19; D unresolved. Looked up from germline, CDR1 is LNHDA and CDR2 is SQIVND (reference sequence). The CDR3 has 17 amino acids. This chain's CDR3 is CASSIGQDTLSGNTIYF. CDR3 DNA sequence: TGTGCCAGTAGTATAGGTCAAGACACTCTCTCTGGAAACACTATATATTTT.

V usage is TRBV4-3 and J usage is TRBJ1-2, with 9 positions matching TRBD1. Germline-derived CDR1 and CDR2 are LGHNA and YSLEER. The CDR3 loop spans 16 amino acids. V lost 3 bases to trimming and J lost 7 bases; unmatched junction nucleotides: 12. The CDR3 DNA reads as TGCGCCAGCAGCCAGACCTTTACAGGGGGCCTGGGTGGCTACACCTTC. Translated, it gives CASSQTFTGGLGGYTF.

The count of this clone is one. V gene TRBV2 combines with J gene TRBJ2-3, with 7 bases matching TRBD2. Germline CDR1 reads SNHLY; CDR2 reads FYNNEI. V gave up 6 bases and J gave up 0 bases; unmatched junction bases: 12. The CDR3 has 17 residues. The chain's CDR3 is CASRVRAGLGSTDTQYF. CDR3 sequence (DNA): TGTGCCAGCAGAGTAAGGGCCGGACTAGGGAGCACAGATACGCAGTATTTT.